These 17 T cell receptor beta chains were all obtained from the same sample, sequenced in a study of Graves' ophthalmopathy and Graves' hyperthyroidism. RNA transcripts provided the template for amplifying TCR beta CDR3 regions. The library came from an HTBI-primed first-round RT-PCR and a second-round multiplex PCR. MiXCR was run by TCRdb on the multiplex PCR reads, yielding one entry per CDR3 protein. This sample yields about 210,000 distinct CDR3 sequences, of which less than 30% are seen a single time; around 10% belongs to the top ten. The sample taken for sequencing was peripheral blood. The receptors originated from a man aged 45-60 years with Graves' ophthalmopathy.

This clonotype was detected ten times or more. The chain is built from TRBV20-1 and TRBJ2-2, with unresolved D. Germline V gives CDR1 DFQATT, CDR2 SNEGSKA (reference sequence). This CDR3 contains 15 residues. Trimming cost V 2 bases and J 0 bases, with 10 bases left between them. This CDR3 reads CSARSARTNTGELFF. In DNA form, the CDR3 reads TGCAGTGCTAGAAGTGCGCGTACGAACACCGGGGAGCTGTTTTTT.

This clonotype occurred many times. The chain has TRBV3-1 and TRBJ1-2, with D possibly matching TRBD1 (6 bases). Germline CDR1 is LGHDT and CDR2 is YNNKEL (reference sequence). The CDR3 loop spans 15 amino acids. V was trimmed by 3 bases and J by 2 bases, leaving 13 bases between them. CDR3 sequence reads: CASSHGIQGNYGYTF. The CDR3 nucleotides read TGTGCCAGCAGCCACGGAATACAGGGAAACTATGGCTACACCTTC.

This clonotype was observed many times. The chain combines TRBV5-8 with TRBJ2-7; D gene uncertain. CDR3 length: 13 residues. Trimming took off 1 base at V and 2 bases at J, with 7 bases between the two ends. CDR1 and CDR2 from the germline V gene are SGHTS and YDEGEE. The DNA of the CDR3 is TGTGCCAGCAGCTTGACAGATCCCTACGAGCAGTACTTC. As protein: CASSLTDPYEQYF.

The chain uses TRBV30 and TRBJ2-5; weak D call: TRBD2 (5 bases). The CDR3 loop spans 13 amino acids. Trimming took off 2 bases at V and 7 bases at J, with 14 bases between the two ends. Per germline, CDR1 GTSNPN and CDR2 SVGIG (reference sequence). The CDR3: CAWSTGPAGTQYF. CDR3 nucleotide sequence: TGTGCCTGGAGTACCGGGCCCGCGGGGACCCAGTACTTC.

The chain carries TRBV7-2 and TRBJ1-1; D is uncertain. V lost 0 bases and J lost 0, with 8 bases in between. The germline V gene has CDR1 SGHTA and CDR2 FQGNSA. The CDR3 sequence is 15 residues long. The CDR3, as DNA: TGTGCCAGCAGCTTAGCTCGAACCATGAACACTGAAGCTTTCTTT. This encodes CASSLARTMNTEAFF.

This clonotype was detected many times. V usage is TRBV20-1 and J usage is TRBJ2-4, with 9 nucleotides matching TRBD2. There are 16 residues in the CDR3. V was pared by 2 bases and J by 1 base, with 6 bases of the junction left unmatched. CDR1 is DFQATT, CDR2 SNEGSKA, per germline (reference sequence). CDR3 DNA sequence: TGCAGTGCTAGATATAGCGGGAGAATTGCCAAAAACATTCAGTACTTC. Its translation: CSARYSGRIAKNIQYF.

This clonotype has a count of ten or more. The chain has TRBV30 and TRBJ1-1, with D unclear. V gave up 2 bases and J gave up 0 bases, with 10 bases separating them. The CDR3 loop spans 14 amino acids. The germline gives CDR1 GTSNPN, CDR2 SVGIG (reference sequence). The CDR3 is CAWSPPLLNTEAFF. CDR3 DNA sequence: TGTGCCTGGAGTCCCCCACTGTTGAACACTGAAGCTTTCTTT.

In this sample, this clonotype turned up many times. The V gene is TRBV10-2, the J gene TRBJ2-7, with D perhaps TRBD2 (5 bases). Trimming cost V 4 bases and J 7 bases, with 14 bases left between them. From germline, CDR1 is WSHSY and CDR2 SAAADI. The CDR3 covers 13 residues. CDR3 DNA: TGCGCCAGCAGTGTCGGTAGCGAATGGGAGCAGTACTTC. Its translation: CASSVGSEWEQYF.

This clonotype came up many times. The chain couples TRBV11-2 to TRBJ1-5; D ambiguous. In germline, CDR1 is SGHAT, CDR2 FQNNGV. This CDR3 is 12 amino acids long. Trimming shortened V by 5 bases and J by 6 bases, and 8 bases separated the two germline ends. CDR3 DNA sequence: TGTGCCAGCAGCCAGTTTCTTCAGCCCCAGCATTTT. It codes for CASSQFLQPQHF.

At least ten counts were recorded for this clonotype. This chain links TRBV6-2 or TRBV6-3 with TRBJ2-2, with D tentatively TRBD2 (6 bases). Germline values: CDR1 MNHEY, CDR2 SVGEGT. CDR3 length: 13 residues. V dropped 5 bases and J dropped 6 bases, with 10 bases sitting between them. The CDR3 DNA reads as TGTGCCAGCAGTCAGACTAGACCCGGGGAGCTGTTTTTT. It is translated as CASSQTRPGELFF.

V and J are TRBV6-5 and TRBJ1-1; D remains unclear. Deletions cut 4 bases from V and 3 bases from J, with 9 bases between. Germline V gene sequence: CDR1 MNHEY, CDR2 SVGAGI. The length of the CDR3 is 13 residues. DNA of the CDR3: TGTGCCAGCAGTTGGAGCAGGTACACTGAAGCTTTCTTT. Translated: CASSWSRYTEAFF.

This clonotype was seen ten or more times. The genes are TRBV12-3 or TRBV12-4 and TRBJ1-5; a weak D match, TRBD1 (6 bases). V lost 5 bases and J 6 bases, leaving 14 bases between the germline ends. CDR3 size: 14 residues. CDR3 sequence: CASSTRGAGQPQHF. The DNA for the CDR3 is TGTGCCAGCAGTACCCGGGGGGCAGGTCAGCCCCAGCATTTT.

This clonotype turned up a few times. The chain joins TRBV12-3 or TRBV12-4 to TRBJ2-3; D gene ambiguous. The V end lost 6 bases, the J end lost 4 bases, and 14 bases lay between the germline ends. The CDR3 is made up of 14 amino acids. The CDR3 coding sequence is TGTGCCAGCAGCGATGGGAAAGGTCCAGATACGCAGTATTTT. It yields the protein CASSDGKGPDTQYF.

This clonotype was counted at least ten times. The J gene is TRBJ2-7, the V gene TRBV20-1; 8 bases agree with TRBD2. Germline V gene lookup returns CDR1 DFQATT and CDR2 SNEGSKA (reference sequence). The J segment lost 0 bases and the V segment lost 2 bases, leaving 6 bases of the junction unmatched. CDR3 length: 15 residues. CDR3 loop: CSARKLAGVSYEQYF. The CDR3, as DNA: TGCAGTGCTAGAAAGCTAGCGGGTGTCTCCTACGAGCAGTACTTC.

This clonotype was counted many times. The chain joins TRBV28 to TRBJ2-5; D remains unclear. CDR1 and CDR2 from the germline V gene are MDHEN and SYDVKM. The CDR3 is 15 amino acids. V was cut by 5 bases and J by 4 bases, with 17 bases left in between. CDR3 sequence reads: CASSGPLVAAETQYF. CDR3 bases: TGTGCCAGCAGTGGCCCTCTAGTAGCAGCAGAGACCCAGTACTTC. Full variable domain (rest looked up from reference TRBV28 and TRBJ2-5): DVKVTQSSRYLVKRTGEKVFLECVQDMDHENMFWYRQDPGLGLRLIYFSYDVKMKEKGDIPEGYSVSREKKERFSLILESASTNQTSMYLCASSGPLVAAETQYFGPGTRLLVL.

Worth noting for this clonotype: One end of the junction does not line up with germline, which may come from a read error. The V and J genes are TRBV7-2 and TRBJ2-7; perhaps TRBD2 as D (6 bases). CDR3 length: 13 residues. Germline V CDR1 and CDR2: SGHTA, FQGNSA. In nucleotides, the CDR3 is TGTGCCAGCAGCGTAGCGGCCAGCTACGAGCAGTACTTC. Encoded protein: CASSVAASYEQYF.

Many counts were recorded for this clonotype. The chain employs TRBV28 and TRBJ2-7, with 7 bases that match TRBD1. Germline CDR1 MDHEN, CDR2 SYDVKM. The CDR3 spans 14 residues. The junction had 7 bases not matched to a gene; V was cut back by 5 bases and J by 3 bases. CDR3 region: CASSPSTGIYEQYF. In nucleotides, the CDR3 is TGTGCCAGCAGTCCGTCGACAGGGATCTACGAGCAGTACTTC. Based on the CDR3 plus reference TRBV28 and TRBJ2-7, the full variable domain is DVKVTQSSRYLVKRTGEKVFLECVQDMDHENMFWYRQDPGLGLRLIYFSYDVKMKEKGDIPEGYSVSREKKERFSLILESASTNQTSMYLCASSPSTGIYEQYFGPGTRLTVT.